This is a list of T cell receptor beta chains from one sample in a study of blood T cell repertoires in COVID-19. Generated by immunoSEQ multiplex PCR, the TCRdb table keeps only in-frame clones and is missing some. The repertoire includes roughly 30,000 clones, 72% of them detected once, and around 21% sits in the top ten. Material: peripheral blood. All receptors derive from a boy aged 2 to 10 with active or convalescent COVID-19. Each CDR3 is given with its conserved first and last residue. The D gene is left open where the match is weak. Where a row states a size, it is once, few, many or the class of an expanded clone; other rows omit it.

d_call	v_call	clone_size	j_call	cdr3_nt	cdr3_aa
TRBD2	TRBV24-1	few	TRBJ2-1	TGTGCCACCAGCCCGCGAGGACCTTCTAGCGGGATGAACAATGAGCAGTTCTTC	CATSPRGPSSGMNNEQFF
TRBD2	TRBV5-1	once	TRBJ2-3	TGCGCCAGCAGCTTGGCCGTAGCGGGGGTGTCGTATTTT	CASSLAVAGVSYF
-	TRBV7-9	-	TRBJ1-1	TGTGCCAGCACCACGCAGGGGCGGCGGAACACTGAAGCTTTCTTT	CASTTQGRRNTEAFF
-	TRBV4-1	once	TRBJ2-7	TGCGCCAGCAGCCCGGGGGTTTCCCACGAGCAGTACTTC	CASSPGVSHEQYF
-	TRBV14	once	TRBJ1-5	TGTGCCAGCAGCCAAGTGACAGACTCTATTCAGCCCCAGCATTTT	CASSQVTDSIQPQHF
-	TRBV7-2	-	TRBJ2-7	TGTGCCAGCAGCTTAGACCTAAGCAAGCAGTACTTC	CASSLDLSKQYF
-	TRBV9	-	TRBJ2-5	TGTGCCAGCAGCCTCAGAGGGGGACTACTCCTCCAAGAGACCCAGTACTTC	CASSLRGGLLLQETQYF
-	TRBV24-1	-	TRBJ1-1	TGTGCCACCAGTGATTTTACGGGGTCTGAAGCTTTCTTT	CATSDFTGSEAFF
-	TRBV28	-	TRBJ2-3	TGTGCCAGCAGTTTTCCAGGGCCATACACAGATACGCAGTATTTT	CASSFPGPYTDTQYF
-	TRBV7-9	-	TRBJ1-1	TGTGCCAGCAGCAGAGACAGACTGAACACTGAAGCTTTCTTT	CASSRDRLNTEAFF
TRBD2	TRBV30	-	TRBJ2-1	TGTGCCTGGAGTGTGGGGACTAGCGGGCGCGATGAGCAGTTCTTC	CAWSVGTSGRDEQFF
-	TRBV6-5	-	TRBJ1-2	TGTGCCAGCAGTTACACCTTGGGAGGGGAGGGCTACACCTTC	CASSYTLGGEGYTF
TRBD2	TRBV27	-	TRBJ2-3	TGTGCCAGCAGTTTGCTAACGGGAGGAGCTACGCAGTATTTT	CASSLLTGGATQYF
-	TRBV5-1	-	TRBJ2-2	TGCGCCAGCAGCCGGGGCCTTCTAACCAGGGGAGCCCTGAACACCGGGGAGCTGTTTTTT	CASSRGLLTRGALNTGELFF
TRBD2	TRBV19	-	TRBJ2-3	TGTGCCAGTAGCGGAGCGGGGGGTTCCCCTCGGACAGATACGCAGTATTTT	CASSGAGGSPRTDTQYF
TRBD2	TRBV7-8	-	TRBJ2-5	TGTGCCAGCACCCCCTGGGGACTAGCGGACCAAGAGACCCAGTACTTC	CASTPWGLADQETQYF
-	TRBV4-3	-	TRBJ1-6	TGCGCCAGCAGCCAGGCGTCCCAAGCGTATTCACCCCTCCACTTT	CASSQASQAYSPLHF
-	TRBV9	-	TRBJ2-1	TGTGCCAGCAGCGAATCGACCTGGACAGACACATCCTACAATGAGCAGTTCTTC	CASSESTWTDTSYNEQFF
-	TRBV7-2	-	TRBJ1-5	TGTGCCAGCAGCTCCGAGGCGGGGGGGCAGGGGCGCAATCAGCCCCAGCATTTT	CASSSEAGGQGRNQPQHF
TRBD1	TRBV6-2/TRBV6-3	-	TRBJ2-7	TGTGCCAGCAGTGCTACAACAGGGGGAAGGTACGAGCAGTACTTC	CASSATTGGRYEQYF
-	TRBV6-6	-	TRBJ1-3	TGTGCCAGCAGTTACACCCTGGAGGAATTTGGAAACACCATATATTTT	CASSYTLEEFGNTIYF
-	TRBV6-1	-	TRBJ1-3	TGTGCCAGCAGTGAATGGGCAGGGAGGCCCGGAAACACCATATATTTT	CASSEWAGRPGNTIYF
TRBD2	TRBV28	once	TRBJ2-1	TGTGCCAGCAGTACCCTAGCGGGGGGGGTCAATGAGCAGTTCTTC	CASSTLAGGVNEQFF
TRBD1	TRBV7-3	-	TRBJ2-7	TGTGCCAGCAGTCCACAGGGGTACGGCGAGCAGTACTTC	CASSPQGYGEQYF
-	TRBV5-1	-	TRBJ2-2	TGCGCCAGCAGCCTAGCGCCCGGGACAGTCAACACCGGGGAGCTGTTTTTT	CASSLAPGTVNTGELFF